The next 30 T cell receptor beta chains were all read from a single sample in a study of blood T cell repertoires in COVID-19. Only in-frame clones appear in the TCRdb table, and some are missing; sequencing was by immunoSEQ multiplex PCR. The table shows 300,000 or so clones, with around four fifths occurring only once. Sequencing was performed on peripheral blood. The receptor source for this set is a woman aged 45-65 years with acute or convalescent COVID-19.

Comments on this clone: This may come from a read error, since a much larger clone is one base off. In the same sample, other DNA sequences code for this CDR3. The rearrangement uses TRBV6-2 or TRBV6-3 and TRBJ2-7; TRBD2 matches at 12 bases. The germline V gene encodes CDR1 MNHEY and CDR2 SVGEGT. The CDR3 is made up of 15 amino acids. After removal of 6 bases from V and 2 bases from J, the junction contained 5 bases not matched to a gene. CDR3 nucleotides: TGTGCCAGCAGCCCCCTAGCGGGAGGGCCCTACGAGCAGTACTTC. Its protein is CASSPLAGGPYEQYF.

This clone was picked up a small number of times. This chain uses TRBV2 with TRBJ1-2; 9 nucleotides match TRBD1. Germline CDR1 and CDR2: SNHLY and FYNNEI. Unmatched junction bases numbered 5, after V lost 11 bases and J lost 1 base. CDR3 length: 13 amino acids. CDR3 amino acids: CAGSTGGNYGYTF. In DNA, the CDR3 is TGTGCCGGATCGACAGGGGGTAACTATGGCTACACCTTC.

This rearrangement joins TRBV5-6 to TRBJ1-5; unclear D gene. Looked up from germline, CDR1 is SGHDT and CDR2 is YYEEEE. This CDR3 comprises 14 residues. Trimming pared 0 bases from V and 0 bases from J, leaving 4 bases between. The CDR3 region has the DNA TGTGCCAGCAGCTTGGTCAATAGCAATCAGCCCCAGCATTTT. Protein sequence: CASSLVNSNQPQHF.

V and J are TRBV4-3 and TRBJ2-3; perhaps TRBD1 as D (7 bases). The germline CDR1 and CDR2 sequences are LGHNA and YSLEER. The V gene lost 1 base and the J gene lost 2 bases, with 13 bases spanning the gap. CDR3 length equals 16 residues. In nucleotides, the CDR3 is TGCGCCAGCAGCCAAGTGGAGGGGGCCTTCACAGATACGCAGTATTTT. Protein product: CASSQVEGAFTDTQYF.

The chain is built from TRBV6-9 and TRBJ2-3; D might be TRBD2 (6 bases). The CDR3 has 16 amino acids. The V gene's germline CDR1 is MNHGY and CDR2 SVAAGI. With 2 bases removed from V and 0 bases from J, the gap between germline ends came to 12 bases. The CDR3 bases are TGTGCCAGCAGTTATCCTCGGGGGAATAGCACAGATACGCAGTATTTT. It codes for CASSYPRGNSTDTQYF.

This chain uses TRBV24-1 with TRBJ2-5; TRBD1 matches 10 bases. The ends lost 3 bases at V and 5 bases at J; junction bases unmatched: 5. In germline, CDR1 is KGHDR, CDR2 SFDVKD. The CDR3 is made up of 15 amino acids. In nucleotides, the CDR3 is TGTGCCACCAGTGATGACGGACAGGGGGTCGAGACCCAGTACTTC. Translated: CATSDDGQGVETQYF.

The rearrangement uses TRBV5-1 and TRBJ1-1; 9 nucleotides match TRBD1. V was pared by 5 bases and J by 4 bases, with 9 bases of the junction left unmatched. Per germline, CDR1 SGHRS and CDR2 YFSETQ. CDR3 length equals 15 residues. Written as DNA, the CDR3 is TGCGCCAGCAGTTGGGGACAGGGAGGGAGCACTGAAGCTTTCTTT. Its translation: CASSWGQGGSTEAFF.

The V gene is TRBV7-9, the J gene TRBJ2-1; 9 bases match TRBD1. The CDR3 is 16 residues long. The germline CDR1 and CDR2 sequences are SEHNR and FQNEAQ (reference sequence). J lost 7 bases, V lost 5 bases, and 12 bases had no gene match. The CDR3 region is CASSPGDRGIWNEQFF. The CDR3 bases are TGTGCCAGCAGCCCCGGCGACAGGGGGATATGGAATGAGCAGTTCTTC.

This clone was picked up a small number of times. V and J are TRBV19 and TRBJ2-3; a weak D match, TRBD2 (6 bases). Germline V gene sequence: CDR1 LNHDA, CDR2 SQIVND (reference sequence). The length of the CDR3 is 15 residues. V shed 5 bases and J shed 3 bases, with 15 bases lying between them. Here the CDR3 DNA reads TGTGCCAGTAGTCCCCGACTAGTCAGTACAGATACGCAGTATTTT. As protein: CASSPRLVSTDTQYF. Full variable domain (outside the CDR3, taken from reference TRBV19 and TRBJ2-3): DGGITQSPKYLFRKEGQNVTLSCEQNLNHDAMYWYRQDPGQGLRLIYYSQIVNDFQKGDIAEGYSVSREKKESFPLTVTSAQKNPTAFYLCASSPRLVSTDTQYFGPGTRLTVL.

V is TRBV7-2 and J is TRBJ1-5; TRBD1 matches 9 bases. The CDR3 extends over 13 amino acids. Germline V gives CDR1 SGHTA, CDR2 FQGNSA. V was pared by 4 bases and J by 6 bases, with 1 base of the junction left unmatched. The CDR3 nucleotides are TGTGCCAGCAGCTCGACAGGGGGTCAGCCCCAGCATTTT. Its protein is CASSSTGGQPQHF.

This chain links TRBV18 with TRBJ2-7; D gene uncertain. The CDR3 totals 14 residues. V was pared by 5 bases and J by 4 bases, with 15 bases between. The V gene's germline CDR1 is KGHSH and CDR2 LQKENI. CDR3 sequence: CASSNGGQIYEQYV. DNA of the CDR3: TGTGCCAGCTCAAACGGTGGGCAGATATACGAGCAGTACGTC.

The chain links TRBV3-1 (or the pseudogene TRBV3-2) to TRBJ1-6; D ambiguous. The V gene's germline CDR1 is LGHDT and CDR2 YNNKEL (reference sequence). V was cut by 4 bases and J by 9 bases, with 7 bases left in between. The CDR3 totals 12 residues. The CDR3 here is CASSLSGSPLHF. The CDR3 coding sequence is TGTGCCAGCAGCCTCTCAGGTTCACCCCTCCACTTT.

This chain uses TRBV19 with TRBJ1-2, with no clear D. CDR3 size: 14 residues. V lost 2 bases, J lost 8 bases, and 15 bases lay in between. Per germline, CDR1 LNHDA and CDR2 SQIVND (reference sequence). Here the CDR3 reads CASSISVSDKGYTF. For the CDR3, the DNA is TGTGCCAGTAGTATATCCGTCTCAGATAAGGGCTACACCTTC.

The chain is built from TRBV7-3 and TRBJ2-5; a possible D gene is TRBD1 (6 bases). Germline V lookup: CDR1 SGHTA, CDR2 FQGTGA. CDR3 size: 15 residues. Trimming left V 5 bases short and J 2 bases short, with 15 bases between. DNA for the CDR3: TGTGCCAGCAGCCCTGGACAGTACCTACAAGAGACCCAGTACTTC. Its translation: CASSPGQYLQETQYF.

This chain links TRBV2 with TRBJ2-1; D is possibly TRBD2 (6 bases). Germline assignment: CDR1 SNHLY and CDR2 FYNNEI. V dropped 11 bases and J dropped 6 bases, with 11 bases sitting between them. The CDR3 length is 11 residues. In DNA form, the CDR3 reads TGTGCCGGGGGACTGTTCAATGAGCAGTTCTTC. Protein: CAGGLFNEQFF.

This chain links TRBV3-1 (or the pseudogene TRBV3-2) with TRBJ1-6, with D uncertain. The V gene's germline CDR1 is LGHDT and CDR2 YNNKEL (reference sequence). The CDR3 runs 14 residues. The V and J ends lost 6 bases and 7 bases respectively, with 13 bases between them. CDR3 sequence: CASRGMDLNSPLHF. The CDR3 DNA follows: TGTGCCAGCAGGGGAATGGACTTAAATTCACCCCTCCACTTT.

The CDR3 DNA reads as TGTGCCAGCAGTGAAGGGGCTCATATGAACACTGAAGCTTTCTTT. It encodes CASSEGAHMNTEAFF. The V gene is TRBV6-1, the J gene TRBJ1-1; D is ambiguous. Per germline, CDR1 MNHNS and CDR2 SASEGT. The CDR3 has 15 residues. V was shortened by 1 base and J by 0 bases, with 9 bases between the two germline ends.

V and J are TRBV3-1 (or the pseudogene TRBV3-2) and TRBJ2-1; no clear D. Germline V gives CDR1 LGHDT, CDR2 YNNKEL (reference sequence). With 4 bases removed from V and 2 bases from J, the gap between germline ends came to 9 bases. The CDR3 is 14 residues long. The CDR3 coding sequence is TGTGCCAGCAGCCCACTGCCCACCTACAATGAGCAGTTCTTC. It is translated as CASSPLPTYNEQFF.

This chain links TRBV9 with TRBJ2-2; no clear D gene. The CDR3 totals 13 residues. The V and J ends lost 1 base and 7 bases respectively, with 8 bases between them. Germline values: CDR1 SGDLS, CDR2 YYNGEE. In nucleotides, the CDR3 is TGTGCCAGCAGCGTATTAGAACGCGGGGAGCTGTTTTTT. This sequence encodes CASSVLERGELFF.

The J gene is TRBJ1-1, the V gene TRBV15, with a tentative D call TRBD1 (6 bases). The germline gives CDR1 LNHNV, CDR2 YYDKDF (reference sequence). V was clipped by 1 base and J by 4 bases, with 16 bases between them. This CDR3 contains 16 residues. CDR3 protein: CATSRGAGGVSTEAFF. Written as DNA, the CDR3 is TGTGCCACCAGCAGAGGGGCGGGGGGCGTGAGCACTGAAGCTTTCTTT.

V is TRBV19 and J is TRBJ1-4; 7 positions match TRBD1. Germline V gives CDR1 LNHDA, CDR2 SQIVND (reference sequence). The CDR3 has 15 amino acids. The trim removed 5 bases at V and 7 bases at J, leaving 10 bases unmatched. The CDR3 region is CASSADPDRVEKLFF. The CDR3 nucleotides are TGTGCCAGTAGTGCGGACCCCGACAGGGTTGAAAAACTGTTTTTT.

The chain couples TRBV30 to TRBJ2-3; 12 bases align to TRBD2. V gave up 7 bases and J gave up 6 bases; unmatched junction bases: 11. This CDR3 spans 15 amino acids. Germline CDR1 and CDR2: GTSNPN and SVGIG (reference sequence). CDR3 nucleotides: TGTGCCTTACGGAGACTAGCGGGAGAGTCGGATACGCAGTATTTT. This codes for CALRRLAGESDTQYF.

The V and J genes are TRBV10-3 and TRBJ2-7; 7 nucleotides match TRBD2. The junction had 2 bases not matched to a gene; V was cut back by 3 bases and J by 0 bases. The CDR3 runs 14 residues. Germline V gene sequence: CDR1 ENHRY, CDR2 SYGVKD. The CDR3 spells CAISDGTISYEQYF. CDR3 in DNA: TGTGCCATCAGTGACGGGACTATCTCCTACGAGCAGTACTTC.

This chain uses TRBV7-9 with TRBJ1-4; TRBD1 matches at 8 bases. CDR1 is SEHNR, CDR2 FQNEAQ, per germline (reference sequence). This CDR3 is 14 amino acids long. Germline trimming cut 4 bases from V and 6 bases from J; bases unmatched to any gene: 4. This CDR3 reads CASSSPGQDEKLFF. The DNA for the CDR3 is TGTGCCAGCAGCTCTCCGGGACAGGATGAAAAACTGTTTTTT.

The chain couples TRBV19 to TRBJ1-4; D is unclear. Trimming shortened V by 3 bases and J by 3 bases, and 11 bases separated the two germline ends. Germline V gene data show CDR1 as LNHDA and CDR2 as SQIVND (reference sequence). CDR3 length: 15 residues. CDR3 region: CASSIRGSPNEKLFF. The CDR3 region has the DNA TGTGCCAGTAGTATCCGGGGATCGCCTAATGAAAAACTGTTTTTT.

This clone occurred once. The rearrangement links TRBV24-1 to TRBJ2-3; 10 nucleotides line up with TRBD1. V lost 4 bases to trimming and J lost 4 bases; unmatched junction nucleotides: 10. From germline, CDR1 is KGHDR and CDR2 SFDVKD. The CDR3 runs to 17 residues. CDR3 sequence (DNA): TGTGCCACCAGTGAACCCCCCGGGACAGGGGTGCCAGATACGCAGTATTTT. It is translated as CATSEPPGTGVPDTQYF.

The V and J genes are TRBV3-1 (or the pseudogene TRBV3-2) and TRBJ1-6; perhaps TRBD1 as D (5 bases). The ends were cut back, 4 bases at V and 7 bases at J, with 17 bases in the middle. Germline assignment: CDR1 LGHDT and CDR2 YNNKEL (reference sequence). This CDR3 is 16 amino acids long. CDR3 DNA: TGTGCCAGCAGCCCCTATGGAGGGCAGGGCAATTCACCCCTCCACTTT. Residues: CASSPYGGQGNSPLHF.

V and J are TRBV24-1 and TRBJ1-3; D unclear. V shed 3 bases and J shed 2 bases, with 10 bases lying between them. CDR3 length equals 15 residues. Germline V gives CDR1 KGHDR, CDR2 SFDVKD. The CDR3 coding sequence is TGTGCCACCAGTGATCCCGCGGGAGCTGGAAACACCATATATTTT. Translated, it gives CATSDPAGAGNTIYF.

V gene TRBV6-1 combines with J gene TRBJ2-7; 11 bases agree with TRBD1. Germline values: CDR1 MNHNS, CDR2 SASEGT. This CDR3 has 17 residues. Trimming took 3 bases from V and 6 from J; bases not matched to a gene: 13. The CDR3 is CASSEGAGQGAAAEQYV. In DNA form, the CDR3 reads TGTGCCAGCAGTGAGGGAGCCGGACAGGGGGCGGCGGCCGAGCAGTACGTC.

The gene calls are TRBV29-1 and TRBJ2-3; D call uncertain. Germline V lookup: CDR1 SQVTM, CDR2 ANQGSEA. Trimming removed 3 bases at V and 1 base at J, with 8 bases between. The CDR3 runs to 13 residues. CDR3 bases: TGCAGCGTTGACGATCAGGGCACAGATACGCAGTATTTT. It translates to CSVDDQGTDTQYF.